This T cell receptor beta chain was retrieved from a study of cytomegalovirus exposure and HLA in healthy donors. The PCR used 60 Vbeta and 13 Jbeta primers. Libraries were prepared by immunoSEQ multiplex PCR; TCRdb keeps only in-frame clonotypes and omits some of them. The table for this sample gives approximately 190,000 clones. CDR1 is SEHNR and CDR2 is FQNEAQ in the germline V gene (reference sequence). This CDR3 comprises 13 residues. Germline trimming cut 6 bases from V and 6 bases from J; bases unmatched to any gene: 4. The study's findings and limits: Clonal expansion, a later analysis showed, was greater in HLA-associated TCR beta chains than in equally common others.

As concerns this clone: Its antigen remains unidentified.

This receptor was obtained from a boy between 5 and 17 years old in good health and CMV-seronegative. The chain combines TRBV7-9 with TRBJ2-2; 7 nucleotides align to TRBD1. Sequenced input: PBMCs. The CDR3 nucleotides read TGTGCCAGCAGAGGGCAGGGGGCCGGGGAGCTGTTTTTT. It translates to CASRGQGAGELFF.